The present T cell receptor beta chain was sequenced within a study of blood T cell repertoires in COVID-19. The assay was immunoSEQ multiplex PCR, and TCRdb's table has in-frame clones only and misses some. Of roughly 290,000 clones listed, 80% to 95% are singletons. CDR1 and CDR2 (germline): SGHAT, FQNNGV. The CDR3 runs 14 residues. The V end was cut by 5 bases, the J end by 1 base, with 10 bases between. This sequence originates from a woman in her 30s with COVID-19, enrolled during active disease. This sequence joins TRBV11-2 and TRBJ2-3; D possibly corresponds to TRBD2 (5 bases). The material sequenced was peripheral blood. The DNA for the CDR3 is TGTGCCAGCAGCAGAGGACTCGGCACAGATACGCAGTATTTT. Translated: CASSRGLGTDTQYF.